This T cell receptor (beta chain) was sequenced for a study of shared clonotypes between healthy human individuals. Trimming removed 7 bases from V and 6 bases from J; junction bases left unmatched: 10. Germline V gives CDR1 SNHLY, CDR2 FYNNEI. The CDR3 contains 15 residues. The data were produced by immunoSEQ multiplex PCR, yet TCRdb's version contains in-frame clones alone and is incomplete. Here the sample spans hundreds of thousands of clones, 90% to 95% being singletons. Naive CD8 cells lacked CD45RO, underwent positive selection for CCR7 and left out terminally differentiated effector memory CD45RA+ cells.

The V and J genes are TRBV2 and TRBJ2-1, with 9 bases identical to TRBD2. This TCR came from a woman aged 25 to 39 in good health. Sample: naive CD8+ T cells sorted from blood. CDR3 sequence (DNA): TGTGCCAGCACCCCCGGGACTAGCTCCGCCAATGAGCAGTTCTTC. Protein sequence: CASTPGTSSANEQFF.